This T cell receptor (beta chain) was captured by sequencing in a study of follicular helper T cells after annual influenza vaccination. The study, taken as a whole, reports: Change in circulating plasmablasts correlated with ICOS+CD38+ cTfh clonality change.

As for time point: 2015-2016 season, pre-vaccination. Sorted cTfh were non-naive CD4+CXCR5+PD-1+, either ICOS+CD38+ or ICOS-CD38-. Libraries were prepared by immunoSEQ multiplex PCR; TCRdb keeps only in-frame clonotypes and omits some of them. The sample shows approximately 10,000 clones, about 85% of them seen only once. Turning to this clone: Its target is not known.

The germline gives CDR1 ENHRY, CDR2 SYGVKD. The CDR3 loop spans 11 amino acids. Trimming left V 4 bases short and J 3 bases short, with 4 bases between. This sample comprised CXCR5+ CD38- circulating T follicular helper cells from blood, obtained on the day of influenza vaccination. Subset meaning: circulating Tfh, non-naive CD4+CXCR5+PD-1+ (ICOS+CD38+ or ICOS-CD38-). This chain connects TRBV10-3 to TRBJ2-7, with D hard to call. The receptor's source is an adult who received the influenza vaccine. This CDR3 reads CAISAGYEQYF. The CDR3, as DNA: TGTGCCATCAGTGCAGGCTACGAGCAGTACTTC.